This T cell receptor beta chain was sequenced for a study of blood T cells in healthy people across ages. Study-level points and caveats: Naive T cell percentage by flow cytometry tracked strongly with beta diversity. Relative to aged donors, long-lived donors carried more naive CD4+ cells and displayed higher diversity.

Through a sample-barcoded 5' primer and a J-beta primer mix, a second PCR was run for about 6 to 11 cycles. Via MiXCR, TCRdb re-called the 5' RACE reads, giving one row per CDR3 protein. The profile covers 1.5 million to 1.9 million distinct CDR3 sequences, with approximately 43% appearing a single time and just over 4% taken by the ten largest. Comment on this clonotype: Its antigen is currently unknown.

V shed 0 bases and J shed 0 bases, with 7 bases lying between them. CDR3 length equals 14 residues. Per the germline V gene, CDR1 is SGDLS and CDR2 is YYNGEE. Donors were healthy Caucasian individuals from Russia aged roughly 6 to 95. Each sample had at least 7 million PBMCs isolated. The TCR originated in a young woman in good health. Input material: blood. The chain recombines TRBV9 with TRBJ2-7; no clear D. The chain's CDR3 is CASSVAAVSYEQYF. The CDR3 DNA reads TGTGCCAGCAGCGTAGCCGCGGTCTCCTACGAGCAGTACTTC.